One sample yielded the 30 T cell receptor beta chains listed below, sequenced in a study of T cells in Graves' hyperthyroidism and ophthalmopathy. Template material for amplifying TCR beta CDR3 regions consisted of RNA transcripts. First-round RT-PCR with HTBI primers amplified the TCR CDR3 region. TCRdb re-called the multiplex PCR reads with MiXCR, one entry per CDR3 protein. The sample contains a few hundred thousand distinct CDR3 sequences, about 20% of which appear only once. Sequences were obtained from blood. These receptors all come from a woman aged 70-85 years with Graves' ophthalmopathy.

V is TRBV30 and J is TRBJ1-5; D may be TRBD1 (5 bases). The germline V and J ends were trimmed by 2 bases and 0 bases, with 14 bases remaining between them. There are 16 residues in the CDR3. Per the germline V gene, CDR1 is GTSNPN and CDR2 is SVGIG (reference sequence). CDR3 DNA sequence: TGTGCCTGGAGTAGGAGAGGGGCCTATAGCAATCAGCCCCAGCATTTT. It codes for CAWSRRGAYSNQPQHF. Full variable domain (remainder filled in from reference TRBV30 and TRBJ1-5): SQTIHQWPATLVQPVGSPLSLECTVEGTSNPNLYWYRQAAGRGLQLLFYSVGIGQISSEVPQNLSASRPQDRQFILSSKKLLLSDSGFYLCAWSRRGAYSNQPQHFGDGTRLSIL.

V is TRBV27 and J is TRBJ1-2, with D maybe TRBD1 (5 bases). This CDR3 region has 13 residues. Trimming took 6 bases from V and 8 from J, leaving 16 bases between them. Germline V CDR1 and CDR2: MNHEY, SMNVEV (reference sequence). The CDR3 spells CASSPRGGFGYTF. The CDR3 DNA reads TGTGCCAGCAGCCCACGGGGCGGATTCGGCTACACCTTC.

The chain has TRBV20-1 and TRBJ2-7; the match to TRBD2 covers 9 bases. Germline V gene data show CDR1 as DFQATT and CDR2 as SNEGSKA (reference sequence). The ends lost 6 bases at V and 0 bases at J; junction bases unmatched: 9. CDR3 length equals 15 residues. The DNA for the CDR3 is TGCAGTGCCGAGAGGCCTAGCGGGAACTCCTACGAGCAGTACTTC. Residues: CSAERPSGNSYEQYF.

V and J are TRBV19 and TRBJ1-3; D gene ambiguous. CDR3 size: 14 residues. The V end lost 5 bases, the J end lost 0 bases, and 8 bases lay between the germline ends. Germline V gene lookup returns CDR1 LNHDA and CDR2 SQIVND (reference sequence). DNA of the CDR3: TGTGCCAGTAGTCCCCAGCTCTCTGGAAACACCATATATTTT. It specifies CASSPQLSGNTIYF.

This clonotype turned up a few times. This chain connects TRBV11-3 to TRBJ2-5; TRBD1 matches 7 bases. Losses at the gene ends were 5 bases for V and 2 bases for J; bases not matched to a gene: 2. Looked up from germline, CDR1 is SGHNT and CDR2 is YENEEA. The CDR3 has 13 residues. The CDR3 region has the DNA TGTGCCAGCAGCGCACAGGGGCAAGAGACCCAGTACTTC. This gives the protein CASSAQGQETQYF.

This chain links TRBV10-1 with TRBJ2-5; D may be TRBD1 or TRBD2 (5 bases each). Germline V lookup: CDR1 WNHNN, CDR2 SYGVQD (reference sequence). CDR3 length: 12 amino acids. Trimming cost V 0 bases and J 13 bases, with 12 bases left between them. The CDR3 loop is CASSESSGTAYF. Written as DNA, the CDR3 is TGCGCCAGCAGTGAGTCGAGTGGGACCGCGTACTTC.

The chain combines TRBV4-3 with TRBJ2-5; 9 nucleotides align to TRBD1. The trim removed 4 bases at V and 4 bases at J, leaving 16 bases unmatched. This CDR3 comprises 18 residues. Germline V CDR1 and CDR2: LGHNA, YSLEER. The CDR3 loop reads CASSLLALDRGTRETQYF. CDR3 bases: TGCGCCAGCAGCCTTTTGGCTTTGGACAGGGGAACGCGAGAGACCCAGTACTTC.

The V and J genes are TRBV7-8 and TRBJ1-1; the D gene is possibly TRBD1 (6 bases). The CDR3 consists of 14 residues. The germline V gene encodes CDR1 SGHVS and CDR2 FQNEAQ. The V end was cut by 4 bases, the J end by 6 bases, with 15 bases between. CDR3 protein: CASSSTGLGSEAFF. CDR3 sequence (DNA): TGTGCCAGCAGCTCTACAGGGCTCGGGTCTGAAGCTTTCTTT.

In its sample, this clonotype was seen a few times. The chain recombines TRBV20-1 with TRBJ1-2; possibly TRBD1 for D (5 bases). The germline CDR1 and CDR2 sequences are DFQATT and SNEGSKA (reference sequence). The CDR3 consists of 13 residues. V lost 3 bases and J lost 0, with 8 bases in between. This CDR3 reads CSASGASNYGYTF. DNA of the CDR3: TGCAGTGCTAGCGGGGCCTCTAACTATGGCTACACCTTC.

With regard to this clonotype: One base away lies a much larger clone, so this may be a sequencing read error. Lacking the conserved final phenylalanine or tryptophan, this CDR3 likely reflects a read error. The DNA for the CDR3 is TGCGCCAGCAGCTTGGGAGACCTCCGCGAGCAGTACCTC. It translates to CASSLGDLREQYL. The V call is TRBV5-1, the J call TRBJ2-7, with D unclear. The CDR3 spans 13 residues. Germline CDR1 and CDR2: SGHRS and YFSETQ. V was clipped by 0 bases and J by 6 bases, with 10 bases between them.

This clonotype was picked up many times. The chain recombines TRBV30 with TRBJ1-2, with 8 bases identical to TRBD1. From germline, CDR1 is GTSNPN and CDR2 SVGIG (reference sequence). The CDR3 is 14 residues long. After removal of 2 bases from V and 2 bases from J, the junction contained 4 bases not matched to a gene. CDR3 nucleotides: TGTGCCTGGAGTCCAAACAGGGGGAACTATGGCTACACCTTC. The encoded protein is CAWSPNRGNYGYTF.

This clonotype appeared many times. This rearrangement joins TRBV2 to TRBJ1-5, with D possibly matching TRBD1 (5 bases). V lost 10 bases to trimming and J lost 0 bases, with 10 bases between them. This CDR3 is built from 13 residues. The germline CDR1 and CDR2 sequences are SNHLY and FYNNEI. CDR3 residues: CATTDNSNQPQHF. The CDR3, as DNA: TGTGCCACGACAGATAATAGCAATCAGCCCCAGCATTTT.

V and J are TRBV28 and TRBJ1-6, with D tentatively TRBD1 (5 bases). Looked up from germline, CDR1 is MDHEN and CDR2 is SYDVKM. The CDR3 covers 17 residues. V dropped 6 bases and J dropped 2 bases, with 17 bases sitting between them. CDR3 nucleotide sequence: TGTGCCAGCAGCCCCCCGGGGGTTGGCACCTATAATTCACCCCTCCACTTT. Residues: CASSPPGVGTYNSPLHF. Complete variable domain (other parts from reference TRBV28 and TRBJ1-6): DVKVTQSSRYLVKRTGEKVFLECVQDMDHENMFWYRQDPGLGLRLIYFSYDVKMKEKGDIPEGYSVSREKKERFSLILESASTNQTSMYLCASSPPGVGTYNSPLHFGNGTRLTVT.

This clonotype was seen ten or more times. The CDR3 nucleotides are TGTGCCAGCAGCCTAACTGGGGGAGGGGAGACCCAGTACTTC. Translating gives CASSLTGGGETQYF. The chain is built from TRBV5-6 and TRBJ2-5; 7 nucleotides match TRBD2. V lost 4 bases, J lost 5 bases, and 8 bases stayed unmatched. The V gene's germline CDR1 is SGHDT and CDR2 YYEEEE. The CDR3 runs 14 residues.

This clonotype was recorded many times. The rearrangement uses TRBV10-3 and TRBJ2-5; 7 bases line up with TRBD2. Trimming cost V 2 bases and J 2 bases; bases outside gene matches: 5. Per germline, CDR1 ENHRY and CDR2 SYGVKD. The CDR3 consists of 15 residues. The CDR3 loop reads CAISELGRGQETQYF. Written as DNA, the CDR3 is TGTGCCATCAGTGAGCTAGGGAGGGGTCAAGAGACCCAGTACTTC.

The chain is built from TRBV4-1 and TRBJ2-7, with D uncertain. CDR1 and CDR2 from the germline V gene are MGHRA and YSYEKL. V gave up 1 base and J gave up 0 bases, with 10 bases separating them. This CDR3 has 15 amino acids. The CDR3 reads CASSQVAGTSYEQYF. The CDR3 nucleotides are TGCGCCAGCAGCCAAGTAGCAGGAACCTCCTACGAGCAGTACTTC.

This clonotype was counted a few times. This rearrangement joins TRBV7-6 to TRBJ2-1; 11 bases match TRBD2. V shed 5 bases and J 6 bases; nucleotides not matched to a gene: 9. CDR1 and CDR2 (germline): SGHVS, FNYEAQ. The CDR3 consists of 16 residues. CDR3 amino acids: CASSLTGSGRANEQFF. Written as DNA, the CDR3 is TGTGCCAGCAGCCTCACAGGTAGCGGGAGGGCCAATGAGCAGTTCTTC. Drawing the rest from reference TRBV7-6 and TRBJ2-1, the complete variable domain is GAGVSQSPRYKVTKRGQDVALRCDPISGHVSLYWYRQALGQGPEFLTYFNYEAQQDKSGLPNDRFSAERPEGSISTLTIQRTEQRDSAMYRCASSLTGSGRANEQFFGPGTRLTVL.

The chain uses TRBV10-1 and TRBJ2-3; possible D gene TRBD2, 6 bases. CDR3 length: 14 amino acids. V was cut by 3 bases and J by 6 bases, with 13 bases left in between. The germline CDR1 and CDR2 sequences are WNHNN and SYGVQD (reference sequence). CDR3 DNA: TGCGCCAGCAGTGATGCGGGGCCCCGCGATACGCAGTATTTT. The encoded protein is CASSDAGPRDTQYF.

This clonotype was observed many times. The V gene is TRBV30, the J gene TRBJ1-1; D might be TRBD1 (6 bases). Germline loops: CDR1 GTSNPN, CDR2 SVGIG (reference sequence). The CDR3 runs 11 residues. The V and J ends lost 1 base and 11 bases respectively, with 11 bases between them. CDR3: CAWSAQGIAFF. The CDR3, as DNA: TGTGCCTGGAGTGCGCAGGGGATCGCTTTCTTT.

This clonotype was counted a few times. The conserved final phenylalanine or tryptophan is absent from the CDR3, which likely points to a read error. This rearrangement joins TRBV2 to TRBJ1-5, with no clear D. V lost 2 bases to trimming and J lost 7 bases, with 12 bases between them. Germline CDR1 reads SNHLY; CDR2 reads FYNNEI. The CDR3 totals 14 residues. The CDR3 nucleotides are TGTGCCAGCAGTGAAATGGGGAATTGGCAGCCCCAGCATCTT. It is translated as CASSEMGNWQPQHL.

V is TRBV19 and J is TRBJ1-1; D is possibly TRBD1 (6 bases). V gave up 3 bases and J gave up 1 base, with 9 bases separating them. CDR3 length equals 14 residues. Looked up from germline, CDR1 is LNHDA and CDR2 is SQIVND (reference sequence). CDR3 nucleotides: TGTGCCAGTAGTATCGACAGGTGGAACACTGAAGCTTTCTTT. It translates to CASSIDRWNTEAFF.

V and J are TRBV6-1 and TRBJ1-2, with D possibly TRBD1 on 5 matching bases. V lost 4 bases, J lost 8 bases, and 20 bases lay in between. Per the germline V gene, CDR1 is MNHNS and CDR2 is SASEGT. The CDR3 contains 15 residues. DNA for the CDR3: TGTGCCAGCAGTGCTCACCGGGACGTCTCTTGGGGCTACACCTTC. It specifies CASSAHRDVSWGYTF.

The chain couples TRBV7-3 to TRBJ2-2; 7 bases are shared with TRBD1. The trim removed 6 bases at V and 4 bases at J, leaving 14 bases unmatched. There are 17 residues in the CDR3. The V gene's germline CDR1 is SGHTA and CDR2 FQGTGA. The CDR3 bases are TGTGCCAGCAGTCACTATGGGGACAGCCACCTCACCGGGGAGCTGTTTTTT. It is translated as CASSHYGDSHLTGELFF.

This clonotype was recorded a few times. The chain has TRBV13 and TRBJ2-3; possible D gene TRBD2, 5 bases. This CDR3 spans 13 amino acids. Trimming pared 10 bases from V and 2 bases from J, leaving 13 bases between. CDR1 PRHDT and CDR2 FYEKMQ come from the germline V gene (reference sequence). CDR3 in DNA: TGTGCCACTACGGACTCCCTCACAGATACGCAGTATTTT. This sequence encodes CATTDSLTDTQYF.

This clonotype showed up just a few times. The chain couples TRBV19 to TRBJ1-3, with D possibly matching TRBD1 (5 bases). The CDR3 is made up of 15 amino acids. V was trimmed by 4 bases and J by 4 bases, leaving 14 bases between them. Germline V gene data show CDR1 as LNHDA and CDR2 as SQIVND (reference sequence). This CDR3 is CASSTTGTPGNTIYF. The CDR3 DNA reads TGTGCCAGTAGTACGACCGGGACGCCCGGAAACACCATATATTTT.

The CDR3 DNA is TGTGCCAGCAGCCAAGTAGTATGGACTACCTACACAGATACGCAGTATTTT. It translates to CASSQVVWTTYTDTQYF. The rearrangement joins TRBV4-2 to TRBJ2-3, with D possibly TRBD2 on 6 matching bases. V was pared by 1 base and J by 2 bases, with 16 bases between. The V gene's germline CDR1 is LGHNA and CDR2 YNFKEQ. This CDR3 spans 17 amino acids.

This clonotype was recorded a few times. This sequence joins TRBV5-1 and TRBJ1-1; D might be TRBD1 (5 bases). This CDR3 has 14 residues. The ends were cut back, 4 bases at V and 1 base at J, with 11 bases in the middle. The germline gives CDR1 SGHRS, CDR2 YFSETQ. CDR3 DNA sequence: TGCGCCAGCAGCGTGAATACAGGGAACACTGAAGCTTTCTTT. Translated, it gives CASSVNTGNTEAFF. The whole variable domain, filled in from reference TRBV5-1 and TRBJ1-1, reads KAGVTQTPRYLIKTRGQQVTLSCSPISGHRSVSWYQQTPGQGLQFLFEYFSETQRNKGNFPGRFSGRQFSNSRSEMNVSTLELGDSALYLCASSVNTGNTEAFFGQGTRLTVV.

The V call is TRBV9, the J call TRBJ2-3, with 7 bases identical to TRBD1. This CDR3 comprises 16 residues. Germline V CDR1 and CDR2: SGDLS, YYNGEE. Trimming cost V 3 bases and J 0 bases; bases outside gene matches: 7. CDR3 in amino acids: CASSGPTGKSTDTQYF. CDR3 DNA: TGTGCCAGCAGCGGGCCGACAGGGAAGAGCACAGATACGCAGTATTTT.

V is TRBV12-3 or TRBV12-4 and J is TRBJ1-2; 7 bases line up with TRBD1. Losses at the gene ends were 6 bases for V and 5 bases for J; bases not matched to a gene: 12. The CDR3 consists of 15 residues. CDR3 in amino acids: CASRKPGGPPYGYTF. The CDR3 nucleotides read TGTGCCAGCAGAAAACCAGGGGGGCCTCCGTATGGCTACACCTTC.

This clonotype came up a few times. The chain recombines TRBV5-1 with TRBJ2-7; D gene unclear. Germline CDR1 is SGHRS and CDR2 is YFSETQ. This CDR3 is built from 15 residues. The V end was cut by 0 bases, the J end by 0 bases, with 10 bases between. CDR3 nucleotide sequence: TGCGCCAGCAGCTTGGCCGCCGGGTACTCCTACGAGCAGTACTTC. This codes for CASSLAAGYSYEQYF.